These T cell receptor beta chains were read from a single sample in a study of blood T cell repertoires in COVID-19. Some clones are missing from TCRdb's copy, which holds only in-frame ones; the method was immunoSEQ multiplex PCR. Of roughly 430,000 clones in the sample, more than 70% are singletons; the top ten hold about 1.5%. The specimen was PBMCs or T cells enriched from blood (not recorded which). These receptors were obtained from a woman between 18 and 30 years old who had been exposed to COVID-19. Each CDR3 is given with its conserved first and last residue. Some rows have no size entry. The others give once, few or many, or a class for an expanded clone.

>TRBJ1-6|once|TRBV29-1
CSPVTEPPSSYNSPLHF
>TRBJ2-1|NA|TRBV27
CASSFISGLDNEQFF
>TRBJ2-6|NA|TRBV6-2/TRBV6-3
CASSLGHSGANVLTF
>TRBJ2-5|NA|TRBV11-2
CASSPRGETQYF
>TRBJ1-1|NA|TRBV3-1/TRBV3-2
CASSESRGPTEAFF
>TRBJ2-2|NA|TRBV19
CASSIHPPTGEGLTITGELFF
>TRBJ1-1|NA|TRBV6-5
CASKLLRDRVTEAFF
>TRBJ1-1|NA|TRBV7-9
CASSWITGGEAEAFF
>TRBJ2-3|NA|TRBV5-1
CASSSSTDTQYF
>TRBJ2-2|NA|TRBV11-2
CASSGDRGGTGELFF
>TRBJ2-2|NA|TRBV6-1
CASSAFTGGAPGELFF
>TRBJ2-7|few|TRBV7-9
CASTLSDKSYEQYF
>TRBJ2-7|NA|TRBV27
CASSSKTGISYEQYF
>TRBJ2-7|NA|TRBV28
CASSFTFEGAKYEQYF
>TRBJ1-5|NA|TRBV7-9
CASSLGGGDQPQHF
>TRBJ1-2|once|TRBV18
CASSVNPTGDYGYTF
>TRBJ1-3|once|TRBV21-1
CASGDYFPRVGNTIYF
>TRBJ1-1|NA|TRBV7-9
CASRNTVVKNTEAFF
>TRBJ1-2|NA|TRBV29-1
CSVEGRQAF
>TRBJ2-7|NA|TRBV6-5
CASRNIPREQYF
>TRBJ2-5|NA|TRBV7-2
CASSLVRETETQYF
>TRBJ2-3|NA|TRBV5-6
CASSLTMGLNTDTQYF
>TRBJ2-7|NA|TRBV30
CAWSGWDTSYEQYF
>TRBJ2-7|NA|TRBV20-1
CSAGSYEQYF
>TRBJ2-6|few|TRBV5-1
CASSLLTGQGSGANVLTF
>TRBJ2-1|NA|TRBV24-1
CATSDLGRGTPNEQFF
>TRBJ2-5|NA|TRBV6-5
CASSYRGTGVETQYF
>TRBJ1-1|NA|TRBV18
CASESWGDGTEAFF
>NA|NA|TRBV6-2/TRBV6-3
CASSYTSRGSGKELFF
>TRBJ2-5|NA|TRBV5-1
CASSWTGAGETQYF
>TRBJ1-2|NA|TRBV30
CAWSTGTVANYGYTF